This T cell receptor beta chain was sequenced in a study of metastatic and nonmetastatic thyroid tumors. Overall study context: Both malignant and benign thyroid patients supplied peripheral blood and tumor or nodule tissue samples, across which the repertoires of these patients were then compared. Overall study results and limits: For both blood and tumor, malignant thyroid tumors reportedly showed significantly higher TCR beta diversity than benign nodules did.

This clone showed up many times. Its specificity is not known. Under the authors' procedure: A distant-metastasis classifier for papillary thyroid cancer was built using CDR3 differences across clinicopathological groups. TCRdb re-analyzed the PCR reads through MiXCR. The V and J calls, along with clone size, are taken from TCRdb and not from the paper's own processing. The table lists tens of thousands of clones, roughly 10% of them singletons. Thyroid surgery was performed in patients who had received no treatment beforehand. The V segment lost 3 bases and the J segment 5 bases; nucleotides outside the gene matches: 6. Looked up from germline, CDR1 is SGHAT and CDR2 is FQNNGV. The length of the CDR3 is 15 residues.

The receptor was derived from a female donor with papillary thyroid cancer or a benign thyroid nodule (not recorded which). Some clones in this sample may be carry-over from other donors' samples. The chain joins TRBV11-2 to TRBJ2-5, with 10 bases fitting TRBD2. Sequences were obtained from blood. The CDR3 protein is CASSLASGRSETQYF. Here the CDR3 DNA reads TGTGCCAGCAGCTTGGCTAGCGGGAGAAGCGAGACCCAGTACTTC.